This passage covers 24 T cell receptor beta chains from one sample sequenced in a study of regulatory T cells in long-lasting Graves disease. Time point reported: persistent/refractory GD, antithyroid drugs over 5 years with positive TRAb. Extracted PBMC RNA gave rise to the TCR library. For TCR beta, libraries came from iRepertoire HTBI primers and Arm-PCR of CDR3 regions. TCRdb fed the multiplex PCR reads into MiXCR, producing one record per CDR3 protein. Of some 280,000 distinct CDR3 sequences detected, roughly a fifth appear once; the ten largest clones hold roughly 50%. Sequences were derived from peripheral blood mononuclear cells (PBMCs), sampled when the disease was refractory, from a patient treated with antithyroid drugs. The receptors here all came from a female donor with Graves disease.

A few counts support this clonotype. CDR3 coding DNA: TGTGCCAGCAGCCAAGCCAACGAGGATTTCTATGGCTACACCTTC. The encoded protein is CASSQANEDFYGYTF. The chain carries TRBV4-2 and TRBJ1-2; D gene ambiguous. This CDR3 spans 15 amino acids. Per the germline V gene, CDR1 is LGHNA and CDR2 is YNFKEQ. Trimming shortened V by 1 base and J by 4 bases, and 13 bases separated the two germline ends.

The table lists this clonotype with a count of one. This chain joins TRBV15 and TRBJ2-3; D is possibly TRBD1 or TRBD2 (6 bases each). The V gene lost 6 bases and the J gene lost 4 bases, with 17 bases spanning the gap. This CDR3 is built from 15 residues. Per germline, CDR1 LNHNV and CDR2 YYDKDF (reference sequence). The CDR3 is CATRDGGYSADTQYF. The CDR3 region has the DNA TGTGCCACCAGAGACGGGGGCTACTCGGCAGATACGCAGTATTTT.

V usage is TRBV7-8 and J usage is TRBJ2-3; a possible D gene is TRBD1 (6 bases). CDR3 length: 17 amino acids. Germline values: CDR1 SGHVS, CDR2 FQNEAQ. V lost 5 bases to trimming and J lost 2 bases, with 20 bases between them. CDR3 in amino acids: CASSLADSGTHTDTQYF. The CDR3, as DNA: TGTGCCAGCAGCCTTGCCGACTCCGGGACACACACAGATACGCAGTATTTT.

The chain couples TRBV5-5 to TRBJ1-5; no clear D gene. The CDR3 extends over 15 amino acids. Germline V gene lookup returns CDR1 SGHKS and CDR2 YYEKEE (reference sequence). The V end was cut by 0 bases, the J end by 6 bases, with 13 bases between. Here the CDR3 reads CASSLAFGKAQPQHF. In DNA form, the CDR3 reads TGTGCCAGCAGCTTGGCCTTTGGGAAGGCTCAGCCCCAGCATTTT.

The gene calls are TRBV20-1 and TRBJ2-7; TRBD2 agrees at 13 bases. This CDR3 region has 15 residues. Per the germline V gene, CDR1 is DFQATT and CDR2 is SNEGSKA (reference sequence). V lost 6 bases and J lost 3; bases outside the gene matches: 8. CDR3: CSARTSGSVLYEQYF. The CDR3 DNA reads TGCAGTGCGCGGACTAGCGGGAGCGTGCTCTACGAGCAGTACTTC.

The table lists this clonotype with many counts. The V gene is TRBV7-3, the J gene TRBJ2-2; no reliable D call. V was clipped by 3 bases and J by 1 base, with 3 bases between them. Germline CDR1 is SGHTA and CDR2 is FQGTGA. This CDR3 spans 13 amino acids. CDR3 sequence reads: CASSFMNTGELFF. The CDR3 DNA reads TGTGCCAGCAGCTTTATGAACACCGGGGAGCTGTTTTTT.

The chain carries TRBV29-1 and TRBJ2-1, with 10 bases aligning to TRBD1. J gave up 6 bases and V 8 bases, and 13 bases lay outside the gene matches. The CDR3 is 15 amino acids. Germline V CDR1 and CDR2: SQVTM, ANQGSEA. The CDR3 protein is CSSEGGTGVGNEQFF. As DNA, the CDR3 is TGCAGCTCCGAGGGTGGGACAGGGGTCGGCAATGAGCAGTTCTTC.

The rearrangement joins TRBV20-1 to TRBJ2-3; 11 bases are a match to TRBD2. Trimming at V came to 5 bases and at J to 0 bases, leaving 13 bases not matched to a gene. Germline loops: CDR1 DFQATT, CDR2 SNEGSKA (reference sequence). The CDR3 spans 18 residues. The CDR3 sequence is CSAAPGLAEESSTDTQYF. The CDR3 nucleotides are TGCAGTGCTGCCCCGGGACTAGCGGAAGAGTCTAGCACAGATACGCAGTATTTT.

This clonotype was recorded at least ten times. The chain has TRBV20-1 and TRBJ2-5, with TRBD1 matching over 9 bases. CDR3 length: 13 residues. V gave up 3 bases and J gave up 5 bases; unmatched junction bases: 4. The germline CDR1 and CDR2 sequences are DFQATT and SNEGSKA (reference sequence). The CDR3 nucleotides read TGCAGTGCTAGCACAGGGGGCTCGGAGACCCAGTACTTC. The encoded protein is CSASTGGSETQYF.

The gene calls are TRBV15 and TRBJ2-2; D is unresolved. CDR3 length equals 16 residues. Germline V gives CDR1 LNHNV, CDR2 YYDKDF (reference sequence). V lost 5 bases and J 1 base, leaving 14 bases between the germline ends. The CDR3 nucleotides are TGTGCCACCAGCCCGGGTGTAGACGTGAACACCGGGGAGCTGTTTTTT. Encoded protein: CATSPGVDVNTGELFF.

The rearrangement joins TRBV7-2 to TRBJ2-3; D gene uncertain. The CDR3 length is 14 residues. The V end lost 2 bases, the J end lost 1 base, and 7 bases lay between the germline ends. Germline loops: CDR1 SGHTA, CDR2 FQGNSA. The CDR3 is CASSLNARTDTQYF. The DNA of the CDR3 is TGTGCCAGCAGCTTAAATGCCCGCACAGATACGCAGTATTTT.

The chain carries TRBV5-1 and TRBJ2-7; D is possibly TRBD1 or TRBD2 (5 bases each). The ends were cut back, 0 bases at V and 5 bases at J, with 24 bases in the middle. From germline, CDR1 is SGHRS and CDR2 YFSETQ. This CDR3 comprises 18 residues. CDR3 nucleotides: TGCGCCAGCAGCTTGGTAGGGTTAGGGACCGCTAGGGCCGACGAGCAGTACTTC. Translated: CASSLVGLGTARADEQYF.

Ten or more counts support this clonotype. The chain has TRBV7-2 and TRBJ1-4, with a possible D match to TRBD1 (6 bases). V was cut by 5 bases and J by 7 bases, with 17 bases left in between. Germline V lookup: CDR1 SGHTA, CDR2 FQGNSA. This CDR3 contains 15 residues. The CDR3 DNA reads TGTGCCAGCAGCCGCGACGGGGGGCTCGGTGAAAAACTGTTTTTT. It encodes CASSRDGGLGEKLFF.

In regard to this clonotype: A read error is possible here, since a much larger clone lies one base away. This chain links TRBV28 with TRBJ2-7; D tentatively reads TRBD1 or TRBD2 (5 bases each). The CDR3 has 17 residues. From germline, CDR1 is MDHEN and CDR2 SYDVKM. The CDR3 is CACSFDSGTHVVYEQYF. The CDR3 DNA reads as TGTGCCTGCAGTTTTGATTCGGGGACCCACGTAGTCTACGAGCAGTACTTC.

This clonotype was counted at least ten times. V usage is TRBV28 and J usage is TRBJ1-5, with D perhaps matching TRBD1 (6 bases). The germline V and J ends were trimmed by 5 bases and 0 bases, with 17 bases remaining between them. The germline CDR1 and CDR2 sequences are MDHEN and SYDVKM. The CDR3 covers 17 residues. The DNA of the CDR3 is TGTGCCAGCAGTAGGGGGTCAGAAGGGTATAGCAATCAGCCCCAGCATTTT. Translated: CASSRGSEGYSNQPQHF.

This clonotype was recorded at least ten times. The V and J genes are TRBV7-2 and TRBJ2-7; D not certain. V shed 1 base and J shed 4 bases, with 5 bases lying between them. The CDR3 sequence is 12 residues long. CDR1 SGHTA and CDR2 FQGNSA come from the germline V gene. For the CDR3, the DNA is TGTGCCAGCAGCTTAGACCTTTACGAGCAGTACTTC. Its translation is CASSLDLYEQYF. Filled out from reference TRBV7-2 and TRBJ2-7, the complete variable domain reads GAGVSQSPSNKVTEKGKDVELRCDPISGHTALYWYRQSLGQGLEFLIYFQGNSAPDKSGLPSDRFSAERTGGSVSTLTIQRTQQEDSAVYLCASSLDLYEQYFGPGTRLTVT.

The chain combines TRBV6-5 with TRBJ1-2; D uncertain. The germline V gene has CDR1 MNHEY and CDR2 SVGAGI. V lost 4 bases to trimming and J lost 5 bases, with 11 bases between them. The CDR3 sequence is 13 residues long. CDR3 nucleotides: TGTGCCAGCAGTTCCCGCCGGGAGTATGGCTACACCTTC. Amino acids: CASSSRREYGYTF.

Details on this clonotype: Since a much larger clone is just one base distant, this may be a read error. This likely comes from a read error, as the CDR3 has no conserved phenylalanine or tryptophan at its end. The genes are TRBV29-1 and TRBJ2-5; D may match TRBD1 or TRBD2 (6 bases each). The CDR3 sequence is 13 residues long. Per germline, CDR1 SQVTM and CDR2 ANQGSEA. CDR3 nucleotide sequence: TGCAGGGAGGGGGAGTGGAGCCAAGAGACCCAGTACTCC. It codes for CREGEWSQETQYS.

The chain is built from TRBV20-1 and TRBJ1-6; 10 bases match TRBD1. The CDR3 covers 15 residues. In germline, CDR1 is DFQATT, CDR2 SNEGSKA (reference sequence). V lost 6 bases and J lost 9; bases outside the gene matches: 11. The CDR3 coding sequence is TGCAGTGCGGACCCAACGGGACAGGGGATTTCACCCCTCCACTTT. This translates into CSADPTGQGISPLHF.

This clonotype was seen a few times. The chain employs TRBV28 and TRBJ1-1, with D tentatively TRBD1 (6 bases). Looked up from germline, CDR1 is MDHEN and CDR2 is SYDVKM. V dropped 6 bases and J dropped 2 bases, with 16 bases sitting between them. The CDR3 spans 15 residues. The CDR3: CASSEGGAGNTEAFF. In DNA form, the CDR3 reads TGTGCCAGCAGCGAGGGGGGAGCGGGCAACACTGAAGCTTTCTTT. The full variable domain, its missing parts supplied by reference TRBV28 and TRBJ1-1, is DVKVTQSSRYLVKRTGEKVFLECVQDMDHENMFWYRQDPGLGLRLIYFSYDVKMKEKGDIPEGYSVSREKKERFSLILESASTNQTSMYLCASSEGGAGNTEAFFGQGTRLTVV.

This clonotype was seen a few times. The CDR3 nucleotides are TGCAGCGTTAGAGCAGGGGAGACAGGCTACACCTTC. It encodes CSVRAGETGYTF. The V gene is TRBV29-1, the J gene TRBJ1-2, with D possibly matching TRBD1 (6 bases). Germline V gives CDR1 SQVTM, CDR2 ANQGSEA. CDR3 size: 12 residues. The ends were cut back, 5 bases at V and 8 bases at J, with 15 bases in the middle.

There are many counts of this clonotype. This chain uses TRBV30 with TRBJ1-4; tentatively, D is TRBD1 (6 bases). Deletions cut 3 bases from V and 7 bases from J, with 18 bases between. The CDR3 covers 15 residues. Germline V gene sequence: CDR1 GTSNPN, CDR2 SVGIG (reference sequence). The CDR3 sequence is CAWRTHGGPGEKLFF. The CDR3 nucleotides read TGTGCCTGGAGGACCCACGGGGGGCCGGGTGAAAAACTGTTTTTT.

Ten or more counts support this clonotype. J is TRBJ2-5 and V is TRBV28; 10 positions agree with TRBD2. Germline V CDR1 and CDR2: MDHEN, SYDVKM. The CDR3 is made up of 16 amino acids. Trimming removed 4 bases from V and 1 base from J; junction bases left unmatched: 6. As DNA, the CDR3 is TGTGCCAGCAGTTCAGCTAGCGGGAGCGGCCAAGAGACCCAGTACTTC. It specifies CASSSASGSGQETQYF.

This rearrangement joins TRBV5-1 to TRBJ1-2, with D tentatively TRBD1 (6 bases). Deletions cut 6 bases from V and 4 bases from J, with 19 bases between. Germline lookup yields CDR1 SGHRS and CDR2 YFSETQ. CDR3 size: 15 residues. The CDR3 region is CASNPIVQGVYGYTF. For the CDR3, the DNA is TGCGCCAGCAACCCTATAGTACAGGGTGTCTATGGCTACACCTTC.